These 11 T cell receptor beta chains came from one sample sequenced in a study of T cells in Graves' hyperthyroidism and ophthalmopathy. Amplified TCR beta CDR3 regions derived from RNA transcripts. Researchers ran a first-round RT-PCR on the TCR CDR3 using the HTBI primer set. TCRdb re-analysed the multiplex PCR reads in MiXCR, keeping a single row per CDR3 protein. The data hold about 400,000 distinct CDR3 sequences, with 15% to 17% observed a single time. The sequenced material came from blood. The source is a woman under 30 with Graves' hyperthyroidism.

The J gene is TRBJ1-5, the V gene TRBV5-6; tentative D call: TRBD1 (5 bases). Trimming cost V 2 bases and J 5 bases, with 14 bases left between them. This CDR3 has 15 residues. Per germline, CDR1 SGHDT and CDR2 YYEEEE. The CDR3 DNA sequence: TGTGCCAGCAGCTTAGGGGACCGAAACTATCAGCCCCAGCATTTT. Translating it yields CASSLGDRNYQPQHF.

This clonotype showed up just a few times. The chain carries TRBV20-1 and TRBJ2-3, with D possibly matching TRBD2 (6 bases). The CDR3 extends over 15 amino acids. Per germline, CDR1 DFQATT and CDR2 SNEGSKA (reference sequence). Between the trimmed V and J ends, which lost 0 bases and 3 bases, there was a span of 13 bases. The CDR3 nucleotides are TGCAGTGCTAGAGATGGCGGGGATATTACAGATACGCAGTATTTT. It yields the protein CSARDGGDITDTQYF.

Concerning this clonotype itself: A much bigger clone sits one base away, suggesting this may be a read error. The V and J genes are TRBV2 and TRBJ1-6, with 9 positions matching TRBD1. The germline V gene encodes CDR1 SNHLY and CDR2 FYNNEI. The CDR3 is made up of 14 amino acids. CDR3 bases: TGTGCCAGCCGGGCCGGGACAGGGCTCTCACCCTTCCACTTT. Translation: CASRAGTGLSPFHF. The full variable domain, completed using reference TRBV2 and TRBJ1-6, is EPEVTQTPSHQVTQMGQEVILRCVPISNHLYFYWYRQILGQKVEFLVSFYNNEISEKSEIFDDQFSVERPDGSNFTLKIRSTKLEDSAMYFCASRAGTGLSPFHFGNGTRLTVT.

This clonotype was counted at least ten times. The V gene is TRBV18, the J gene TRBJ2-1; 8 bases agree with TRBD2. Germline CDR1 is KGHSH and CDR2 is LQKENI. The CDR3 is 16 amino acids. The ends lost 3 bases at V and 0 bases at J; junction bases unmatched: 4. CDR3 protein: CASSPKGTSSYNEQFF. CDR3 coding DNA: TGTGCCAGCTCACCTAAGGGGACTAGCTCCTACAATGAGCAGTTCTTC.

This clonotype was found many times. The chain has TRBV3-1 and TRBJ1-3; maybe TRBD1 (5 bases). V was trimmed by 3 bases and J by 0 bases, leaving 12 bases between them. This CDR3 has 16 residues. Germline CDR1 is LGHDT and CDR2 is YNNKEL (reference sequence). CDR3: CASSHEGASSGNTIYF. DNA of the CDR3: TGTGCCAGCAGCCATGAAGGGGCGAGCTCTGGAAACACCATATATTTT.

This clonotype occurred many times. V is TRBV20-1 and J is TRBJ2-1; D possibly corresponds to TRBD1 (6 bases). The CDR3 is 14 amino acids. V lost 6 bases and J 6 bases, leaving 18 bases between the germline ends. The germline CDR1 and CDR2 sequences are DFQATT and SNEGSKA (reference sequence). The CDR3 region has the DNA TGCAGTGCGGCGATCGGGCAGGGGAGCAATGAGCAGTTCTTC. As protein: CSAAIGQGSNEQFF.

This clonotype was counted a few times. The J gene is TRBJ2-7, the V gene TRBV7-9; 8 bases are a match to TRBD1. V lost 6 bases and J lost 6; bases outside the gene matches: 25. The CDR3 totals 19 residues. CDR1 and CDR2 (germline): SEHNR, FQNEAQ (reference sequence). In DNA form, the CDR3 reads TGTGCCAGCAGTCCCAGGTGGGTTTTTCTTGGCGGGCAGGGGGCCGAGCAGTACTTC. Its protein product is CASSPRWVFLGGQGAEQYF.

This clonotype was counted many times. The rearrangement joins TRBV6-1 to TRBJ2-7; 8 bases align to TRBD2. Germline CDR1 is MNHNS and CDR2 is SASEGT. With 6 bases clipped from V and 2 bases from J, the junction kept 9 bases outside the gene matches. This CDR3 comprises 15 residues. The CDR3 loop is CASSYTTSGTYEQYF. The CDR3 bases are TGTGCCAGCAGCTATACAACTAGCGGCACCTACGAGCAGTACTTC.

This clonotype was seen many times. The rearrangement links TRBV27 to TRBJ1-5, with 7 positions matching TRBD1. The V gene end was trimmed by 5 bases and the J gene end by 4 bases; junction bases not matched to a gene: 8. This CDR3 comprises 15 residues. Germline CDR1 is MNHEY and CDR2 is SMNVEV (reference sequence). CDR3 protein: CASSRGQWGNQPQHF. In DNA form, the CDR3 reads TGTGCCAGCAGTAGGGGACAGTGGGGGAATCAGCCCCAGCATTTT.

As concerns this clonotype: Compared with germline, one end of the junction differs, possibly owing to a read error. CDR3 region: CANSESNAGVDEQYF. As DNA, the CDR3 is TGCGCCAACAGTGAGTCGAATGCGGGAGTTGACGAGCAGTACTTC. The chain couples TRBV10-1 to TRBJ2-7; 7 positions agree with TRBD2. Germline V gene data show CDR1 as WNHNN and CDR2 as SYGVQD (reference sequence). This CDR3 contains 15 residues.

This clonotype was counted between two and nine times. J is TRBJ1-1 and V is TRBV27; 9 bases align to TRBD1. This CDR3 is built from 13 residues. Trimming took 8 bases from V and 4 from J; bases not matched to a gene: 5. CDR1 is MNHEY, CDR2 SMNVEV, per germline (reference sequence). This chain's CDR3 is CASGIQGATEAFF. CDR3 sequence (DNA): TGTGCCAGCGGGATACAGGGGGCCACTGAAGCTTTCTTT.